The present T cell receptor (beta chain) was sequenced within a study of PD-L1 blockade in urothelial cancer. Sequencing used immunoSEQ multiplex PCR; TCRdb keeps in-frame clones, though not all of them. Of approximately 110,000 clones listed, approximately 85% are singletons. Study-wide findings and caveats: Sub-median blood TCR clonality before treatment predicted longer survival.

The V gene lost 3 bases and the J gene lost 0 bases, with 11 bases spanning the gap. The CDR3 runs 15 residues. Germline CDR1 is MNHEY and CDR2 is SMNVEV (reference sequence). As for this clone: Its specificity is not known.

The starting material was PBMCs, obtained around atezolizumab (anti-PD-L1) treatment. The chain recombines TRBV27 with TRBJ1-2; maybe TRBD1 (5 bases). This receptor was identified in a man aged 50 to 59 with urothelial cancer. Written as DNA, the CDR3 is TGTGCCAGCAGTTTCGGCGACAGAGCTAACTATGGCTACACCTTC. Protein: CASSFGDRANYGYTF.